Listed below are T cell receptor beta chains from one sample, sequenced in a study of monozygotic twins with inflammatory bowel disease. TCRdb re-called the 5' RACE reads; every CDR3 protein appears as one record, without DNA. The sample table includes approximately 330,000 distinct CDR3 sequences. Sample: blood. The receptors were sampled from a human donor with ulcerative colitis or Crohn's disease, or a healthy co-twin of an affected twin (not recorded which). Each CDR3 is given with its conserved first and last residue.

CSARLAGDNEQFF	TRBV20-1	TRBJ2-1
CASGSTGWDEKLFF	TRBV28	TRBJ1-4
CSVTGTFNNEQFF	TRBV29-1	TRBJ2-1
CSVPGQGARAGELFF	TRBV29-1	TRBJ2-2
CASSARIWGADEVCTQYF	TRBV11-2	TRBJ2-5
CASSLMATYEQYF	TRBV5-4	TRBJ2-7
CASSEAALAKNIQYF	TRBV6-1	TRBJ2-4
CSATPGARIYEQYF	TRBV20-1	TRBJ2-7
CASSLRTGGRTEAFF	TRBV19	TRBJ1-1
CSANAWTSGISPYNEQFF	TRBV20-1	TRBJ2-1
CSAPRQGSTRDTEAFF	TRBV20-1	TRBJ1-1
CASSLPSGTGELFF	TRBV5-6	TRBJ2-2
CASSLSSDYEQYF	TRBV12-3/TRBV12-4	TRBJ2-7
CASSQPGVSTDTQYF	TRBV4-3	TRBJ2-3
CASSDLAGGPYEQYF	TRBV2	TRBJ2-7
CAISEGGNEQFF	TRBV10-3	TRBJ2-1
CASSPSGVGELFF	TRBV7-9	TRBJ2-2
CAIKVGQGVDTEAFF	TRBV10-3	TRBJ1-1
CATNSGLLTDTQYF	TRBV5-6	TRBJ2-3
CSARVKQGRHQPQHF	TRBV20-1	TRBJ1-5
CASSLGQNYGYTF	TRBV5-1	TRBJ1-2
CASSLAARGPTEAFF	TRBV7-8	TRBJ1-1
CASSEYRGLGNEQFF	TRBV2	TRBJ2-1
CASSLRGLDTGELFF	TRBV11-2	TRBJ2-2
CASSPGTAISYEQYF	TRBV5-1	TRBJ2-7
CASSFTGGNEQFF	TRBV5-1	TRBJ2-1
CAITETQGVLHEQYF	TRBV10-3	TRBJ2-7
CASSQGFPGTGELFF	TRBV3-1	TRBJ2-2
CAISMGVFDEQYF	TRBV2	TRBJ2-7
CASTTTPDNSPLHF	TRBV7-9	TRBJ1-6
CSASLSATYNEQFF	TRBV20-1	TRBJ2-1
CASSLNSGGAYEQYF	TRBV7-9	TRBJ2-7
CSASITSSYNSPLHF	TRBV20-1	TRBJ1-6
CASSLTGIGNSPLHF	TRBV27	TRBJ1-6
CASSQPGFETQYF	TRBV5-1	TRBJ2-5
CASSQARLMTGELFF	TRBV14	TRBJ2-2
CASSIAGRNEQFF	TRBV19	TRBJ2-1
CASSDGTAVSNQPQHF	TRBV6-1	TRBJ1-5
CASSAQGWDQPQHF	TRBV6-1	TRBJ1-5
CASATSGGANEQFF	TRBV6-4	TRBJ2-1
CASRLSGQANQPQHF	TRBV12-3/TRBV12-4	TRBJ1-5
CAISEPLSGYTDTQYF	TRBV10-3	TRBJ2-3
CAISDLVASSGNTIYF	TRBV10-3	TRBJ1-3
CASSFPRWGPNTGELFF	TRBV5-1	TRBJ2-2
CASSQILGYVVF	TRBV4-1	TRBJ2-1
CASSQFAGGDPGNIQYF	TRBV4-1	TRBJ2-4
CSASLAGGRRLNSYEQYF	TRBV20-1	TRBJ2-7
CSVPGLAGGFSEQFF	TRBV29-1	TRBJ2-1
CASLDRANTGELFF	TRBV7-9	TRBJ2-2
CSASPGNKPDTQYF	TRBV20-1	TRBJ2-3
CASSSVRQPQHF	TRBV12-3/TRBV12-4	TRBJ1-5
CSVEQREYTGELFF	TRBV29-1	TRBJ2-2
CATGSQTGISYEQYF	TRBV10-3	TRBJ2-7